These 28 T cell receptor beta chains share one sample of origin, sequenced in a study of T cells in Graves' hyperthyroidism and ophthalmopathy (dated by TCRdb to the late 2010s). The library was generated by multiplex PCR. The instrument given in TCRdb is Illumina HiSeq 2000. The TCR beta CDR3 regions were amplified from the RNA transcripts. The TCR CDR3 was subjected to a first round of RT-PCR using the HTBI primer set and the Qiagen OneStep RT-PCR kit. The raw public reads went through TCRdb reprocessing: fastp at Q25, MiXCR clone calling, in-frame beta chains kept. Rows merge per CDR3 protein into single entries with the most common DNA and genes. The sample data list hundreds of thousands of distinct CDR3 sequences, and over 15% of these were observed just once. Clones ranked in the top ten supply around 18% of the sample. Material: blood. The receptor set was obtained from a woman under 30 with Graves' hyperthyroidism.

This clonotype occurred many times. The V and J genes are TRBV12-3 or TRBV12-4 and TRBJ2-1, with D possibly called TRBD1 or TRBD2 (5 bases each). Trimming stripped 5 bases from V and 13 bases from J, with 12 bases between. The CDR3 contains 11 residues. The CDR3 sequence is CASSLTRGQFF. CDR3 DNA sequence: TGTGCCAGCAGTCTGACGAGGGGCCAGTTCTTC.

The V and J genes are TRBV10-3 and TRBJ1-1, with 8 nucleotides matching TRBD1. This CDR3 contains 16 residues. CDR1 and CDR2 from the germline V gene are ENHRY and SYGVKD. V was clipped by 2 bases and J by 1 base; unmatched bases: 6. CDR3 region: CAISERAGGTNTEAFF. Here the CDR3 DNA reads TGTGCCATCAGTGAGCGGGCAGGGGGCACGAACACTGAAGCTTTCTTT.

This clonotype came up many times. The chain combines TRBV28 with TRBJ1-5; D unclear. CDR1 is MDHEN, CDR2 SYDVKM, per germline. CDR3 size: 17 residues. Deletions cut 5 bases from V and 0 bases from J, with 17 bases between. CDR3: CASSTITDGYSNQPQHF. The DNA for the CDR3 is TGTGCCAGCAGTACTATCACCGACGGATATAGCAATCAGCCCCAGCATTTT.

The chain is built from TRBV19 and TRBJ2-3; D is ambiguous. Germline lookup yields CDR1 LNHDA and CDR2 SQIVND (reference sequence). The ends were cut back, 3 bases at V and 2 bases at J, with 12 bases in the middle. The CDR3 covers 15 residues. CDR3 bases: TGTGCCAGTAGTATTGGAAGGGCCCACACAGATACGCAGTATTTT. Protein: CASSIGRAHTDTQYF. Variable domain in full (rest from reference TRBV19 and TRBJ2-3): DGGITQSPKYLFRKEGQNVTLSCEQNLNHDAMYWYRQDPGQGLRLIYYSQIVNDFQKGDIAEGYSVSREKKESFPLTVTSAQKNPTAFYLCASSIGRAHTDTQYFGPGTRLTVL.

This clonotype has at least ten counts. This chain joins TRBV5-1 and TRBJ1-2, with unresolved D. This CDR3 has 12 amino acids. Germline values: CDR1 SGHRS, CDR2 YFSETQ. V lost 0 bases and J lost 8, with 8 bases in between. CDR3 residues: CASSLVRSGYTF. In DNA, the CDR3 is TGCGCCAGCAGCTTGGTGAGGAGCGGCTACACCTTC.

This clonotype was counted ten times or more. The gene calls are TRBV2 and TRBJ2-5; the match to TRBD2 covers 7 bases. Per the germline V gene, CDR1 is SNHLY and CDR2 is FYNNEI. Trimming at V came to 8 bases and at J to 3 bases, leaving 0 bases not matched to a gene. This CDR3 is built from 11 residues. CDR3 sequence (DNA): TGTGCCAGCGGGGGGGAAGAGACCCAGTACTTC. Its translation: CASGGEETQYF.

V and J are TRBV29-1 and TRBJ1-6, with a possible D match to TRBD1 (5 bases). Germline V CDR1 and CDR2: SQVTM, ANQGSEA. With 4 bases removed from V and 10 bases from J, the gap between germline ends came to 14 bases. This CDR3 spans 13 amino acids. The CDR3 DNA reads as TGCAGCGTTGGTTCCAGGGAGGGGTCACCCCTCCACTTT. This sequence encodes CSVGSREGSPLHF.

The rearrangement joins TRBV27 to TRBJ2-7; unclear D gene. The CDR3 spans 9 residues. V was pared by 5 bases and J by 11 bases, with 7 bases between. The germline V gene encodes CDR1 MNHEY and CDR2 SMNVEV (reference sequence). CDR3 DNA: TGTGCCAGCAGTCCCCGAGAGTACTTC. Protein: CASSPREYF.

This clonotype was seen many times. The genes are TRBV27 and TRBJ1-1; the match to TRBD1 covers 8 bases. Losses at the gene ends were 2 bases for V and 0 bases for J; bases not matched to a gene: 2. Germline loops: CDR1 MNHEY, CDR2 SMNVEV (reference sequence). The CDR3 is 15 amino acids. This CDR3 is CASSLTGGLNTEAFF. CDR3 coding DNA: TGTGCCAGCAGTTTAACAGGGGGGCTGAACACTGAAGCTTTCTTT.

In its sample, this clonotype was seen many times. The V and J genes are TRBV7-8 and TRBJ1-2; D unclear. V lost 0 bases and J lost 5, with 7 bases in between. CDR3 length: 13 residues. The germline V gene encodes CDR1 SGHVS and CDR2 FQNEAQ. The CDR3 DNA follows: TGTGCCAGCAGCTTAGCGGAAGTATATGGCTACACCTTC. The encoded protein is CASSLAEVYGYTF.

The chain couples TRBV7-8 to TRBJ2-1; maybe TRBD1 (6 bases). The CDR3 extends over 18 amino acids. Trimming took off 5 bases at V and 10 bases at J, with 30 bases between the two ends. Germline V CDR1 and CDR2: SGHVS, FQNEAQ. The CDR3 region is CASSPPVRDIRDLGEQFF. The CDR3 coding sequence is TGTGCCAGCAGCCCCCCTGTTAGGGACATTCGGGATCTTGGAGAGCAGTTCTTC.

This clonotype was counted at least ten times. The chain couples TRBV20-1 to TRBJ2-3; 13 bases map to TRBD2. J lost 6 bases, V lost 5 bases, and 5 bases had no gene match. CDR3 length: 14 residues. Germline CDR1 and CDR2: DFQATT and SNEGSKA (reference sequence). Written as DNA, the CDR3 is TGCAGTGCTCGGGGACTAGCGGGGAGGGATACGCAGTATTTT. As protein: CSARGLAGRDTQYF.

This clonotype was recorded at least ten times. The CDR3 DNA is TGTGCCTCTCGACAGACGTATGGCTACACCTTC. Translated: CASRQTYGYTF. The J gene is TRBJ1-2, the V gene TRBV30; tentative D call: TRBD1 (5 bases). Germline V gene data show CDR1 as GTSNPN and CDR2 as SVGIG (reference sequence). V dropped 7 bases and J dropped 5 bases, with 11 bases sitting between them. The CDR3 is made up of 11 amino acids. Full variable domain (outside the CDR3, taken from reference TRBV30 and TRBJ1-2): SQTIHQWPATLVQPVGSPLSLECTVEGTSNPNLYWYRQAAGRGLQLLFYSVGIGQISSEVPQNLSASRPQDRQFILSSKKLLLSDSGFYLCASRQTYGYTFGSGTRLTVV.

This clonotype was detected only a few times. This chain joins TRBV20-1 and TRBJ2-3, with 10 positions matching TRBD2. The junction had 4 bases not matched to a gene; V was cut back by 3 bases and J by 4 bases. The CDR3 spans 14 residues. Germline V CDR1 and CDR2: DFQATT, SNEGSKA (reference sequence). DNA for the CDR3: TGCAGTGCTAGTCTAGCGGGGGTTTCAGATACGCAGTATTTT. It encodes CSASLAGVSDTQYF.

The CDR3 bases are TGTGCCAGCAGCTCGGGACAGATGGGATCTAACTATGGCTACACCTTC. This encodes CASSSGQMGSNYGYTF. The chain combines TRBV7-9 with TRBJ1-2; TRBD1 matches 7 bases. V lost 4 bases and J lost 0; bases outside the gene matches: 8. The CDR3 is 16 residues long. CDR1 SEHNR and CDR2 FQNEAQ come from the germline V gene (reference sequence).

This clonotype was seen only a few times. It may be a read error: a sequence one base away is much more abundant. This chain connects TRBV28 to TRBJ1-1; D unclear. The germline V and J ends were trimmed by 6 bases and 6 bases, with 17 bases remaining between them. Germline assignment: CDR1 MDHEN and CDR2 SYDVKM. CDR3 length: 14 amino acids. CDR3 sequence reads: CASRDPKREAEAFF. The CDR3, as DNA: TGTGCCAGCAGAGACCCAAAACGGGAGGCTGAAGCTTTCTTT.

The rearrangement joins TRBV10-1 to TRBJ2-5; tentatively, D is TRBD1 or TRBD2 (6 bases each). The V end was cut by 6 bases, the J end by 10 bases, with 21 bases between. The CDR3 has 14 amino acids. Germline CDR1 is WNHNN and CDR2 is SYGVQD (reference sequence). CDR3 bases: TGCGCCAGCAGGGACGGACGCCGGAGGGGGGTCCAGTACTTC. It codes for CASRDGRRRGVQYF.

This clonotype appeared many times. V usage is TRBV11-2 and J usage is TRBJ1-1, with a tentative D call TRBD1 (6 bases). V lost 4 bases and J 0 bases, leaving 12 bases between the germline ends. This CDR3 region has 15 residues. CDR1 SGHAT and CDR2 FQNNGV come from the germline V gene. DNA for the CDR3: TGTGCCAGCAGCTATGGACAGTTGATGAACACTGAAGCTTTCTTT. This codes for CASSYGQLMNTEAFF. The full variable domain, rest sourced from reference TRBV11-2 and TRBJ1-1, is EAGVAQSPRYKIIEKRQSVAFWCNPISGHATLYWYQQILGQGPKLLIQFQNNGVVDDSQLPKDRFSAERLKGVDSTLKIQPAKLEDSAVYLCASSYGQLMNTEAFFGQGTRLTVV.

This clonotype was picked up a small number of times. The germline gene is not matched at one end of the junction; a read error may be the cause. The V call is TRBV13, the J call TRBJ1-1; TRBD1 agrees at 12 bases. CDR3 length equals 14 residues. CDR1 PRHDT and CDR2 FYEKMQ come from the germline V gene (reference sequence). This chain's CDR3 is CVSSSGQGATEAFF. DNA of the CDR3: TGTGTCAGCAGCTCGGGACAGGGGGCAACTGAAGCTTTCTTT. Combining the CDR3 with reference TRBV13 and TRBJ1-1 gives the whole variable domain AAGVIQSPRHLIKEKRETATLKCYPIPRHDTVYWYQQGPGQDPQFLISFYEKMQSDKGSIPDRFSAQQFSDYHSELNMSSLELGDSALYFCVSSSGQGATEAFFGQGTRLTVV.

As DNA, the CDR3 is TGTGCCAGCAGCCCCCAGCGGGGCGTATATAATTCACCCCTCCACTTT. It yields the protein CASSPQRGVYNSPLHF. The V call is TRBV11-2, the J call TRBJ1-6; D is possibly TRBD1 (5 bases). The V gene lost 5 bases and the J gene lost 4 bases, with 15 bases spanning the gap. The CDR3 has 16 amino acids. Germline V CDR1 and CDR2: SGHAT, FQNNGV.

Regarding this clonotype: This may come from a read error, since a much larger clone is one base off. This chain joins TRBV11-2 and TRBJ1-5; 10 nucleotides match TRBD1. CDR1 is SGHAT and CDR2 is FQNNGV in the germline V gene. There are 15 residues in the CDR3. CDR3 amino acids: CAGSEGTGVNQPQHF. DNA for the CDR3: TGTGCCGGCAGCGAAGGGACAGGGGTGAATCAGCCCCAGCATTTT.

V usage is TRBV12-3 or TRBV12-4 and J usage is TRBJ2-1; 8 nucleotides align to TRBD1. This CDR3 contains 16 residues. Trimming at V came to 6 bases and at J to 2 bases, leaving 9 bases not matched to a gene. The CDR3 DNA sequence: TGTGCCAGCAGCCTATCCGGGACAGGACCCTACAATGAGCAGTTCTTC. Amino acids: CASSLSGTGPYNEQFF.

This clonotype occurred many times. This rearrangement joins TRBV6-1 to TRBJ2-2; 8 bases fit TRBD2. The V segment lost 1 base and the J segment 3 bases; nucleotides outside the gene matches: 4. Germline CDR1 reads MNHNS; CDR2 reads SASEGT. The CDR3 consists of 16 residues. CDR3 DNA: TGTGCCAGCAGTGAAGAGGCGGGGGGCCACACCGGGGAGCTGTTTTTT. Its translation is CASSEEAGGHTGELFF.

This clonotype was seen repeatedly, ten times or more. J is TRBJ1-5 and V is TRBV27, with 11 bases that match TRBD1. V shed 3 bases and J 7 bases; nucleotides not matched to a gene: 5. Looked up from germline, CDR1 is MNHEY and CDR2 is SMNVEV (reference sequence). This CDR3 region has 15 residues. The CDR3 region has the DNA TGTGCCAGCAGTTTCGGGACAGGGGGTCTCCAGCCCCAGCATTTT. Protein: CASSFGTGGLQPQHF.

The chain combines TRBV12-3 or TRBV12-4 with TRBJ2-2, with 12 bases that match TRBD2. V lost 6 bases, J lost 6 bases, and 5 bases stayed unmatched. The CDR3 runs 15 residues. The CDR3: CASRLLAGGPGELFF. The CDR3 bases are TGTGCCAGCAGACTTCTAGCGGGAGGGCCCGGGGAGCTGTTTTTT.

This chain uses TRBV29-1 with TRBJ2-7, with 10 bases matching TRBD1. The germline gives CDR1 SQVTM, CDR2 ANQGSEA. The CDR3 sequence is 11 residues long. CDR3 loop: CPDRGLQEQYF. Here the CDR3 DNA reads TGCCCAGACAGGGGGCTTCAAGAGCAGTACTTC.

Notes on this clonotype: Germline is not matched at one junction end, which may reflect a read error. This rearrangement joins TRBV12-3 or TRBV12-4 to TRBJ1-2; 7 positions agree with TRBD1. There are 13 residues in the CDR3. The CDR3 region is CASNLGTGDGYTF. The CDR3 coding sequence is TGTGCCAGCAATTTAGGTACAGGGGACGGCTACACCTTC.

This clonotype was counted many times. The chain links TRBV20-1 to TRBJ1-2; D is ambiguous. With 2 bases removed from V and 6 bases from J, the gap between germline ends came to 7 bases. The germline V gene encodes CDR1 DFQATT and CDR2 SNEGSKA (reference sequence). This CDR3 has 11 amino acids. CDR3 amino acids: CSARILDGYTF. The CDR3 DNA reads TGCAGTGCTAGAATTTTGGATGGCTACACCTTC.